The 21 T cell receptor beta chains below were found in one sample sequenced in a study of shared T cell receptors in the human thymus. The repertoire was sequenced with immunoSEQ multiplex PCR; TCRdb's copy has only in-frame clones and lacks some. Among hundreds of thousands of clones listed, roughly 90% were seen once. The sample was also reused in another study, on human thymus T cells.

The sequenced sample was thymocytes. These receptor sequences come from a boy less than two years old with a congenital heart defect.

The gene calls are TRBV27 and TRBJ2-2, with D unclear. With 6 bases removed from V and 1 base from J, the gap between germline ends came to 6 bases. The V gene's germline CDR1 is MNHEY and CDR2 SMNVEV (reference sequence). The length of the CDR3 is 13 residues. CDR3 bases: TGTGCCAGCAGCCCTAAGAACACCGGGGAGCTGTTTTTT. Protein: CASSPKNTGELFF.

The CDR3 DNA reads TGTGCCAGCGCCAAATCCGGGACAGGGGAGTTCTTC. It specifies CASAKSGTGEFF. The chain links TRBV6-1 to TRBJ2-1; TRBD1 agrees at 10 bases. The length of the CDR3 is 12 residues. V was pared by 8 bases and J by 14 bases, with 9 bases of the junction left unmatched. Looked up from germline, CDR1 is MNHNS and CDR2 is SASEGT.

The chain is built from TRBV2 and TRBJ2-1; 11 bases line up with TRBD2. Unmatched junction bases numbered 7, after V lost 6 bases and J lost 3 bases. The CDR3 is made up of 16 amino acids. Germline V gives CDR1 SNHLY, CDR2 FYNNEI. The CDR3 protein is CASSAPGLAVYNEQFF. CDR3 in DNA: TGTGCCAGCAGCGCCCCGGGACTAGCGGTCTACAATGAGCAGTTCTTC.

The gene calls are TRBV2 and TRBJ1-5; no clear D gene. Germline V lookup: CDR1 SNHLY, CDR2 FYNNEI. The CDR3 spans 14 residues. Trimming removed 4 bases at V and 0 bases at J, with 7 bases between. CDR3: CASSGGYSNQPQHF. The CDR3 nucleotides read TGTGCCAGCAGTGGAGGGTATAGCAATCAGCCCCAGCATTTT.

The V call is TRBV4-1, the J call TRBJ2-5, with TRBD2 matching 7 bases. The CDR3 covers 15 residues. V lost 0 bases to trimming and J lost 6 bases; unmatched junction nucleotides: 7. Germline values: CDR1 MGHRA, CDR2 YSYEKL. CDR3: CASSQEGGTEKTQYF. DNA for the CDR3: TGCGCCAGCAGCCAAGAGGGGGGGACGGAGAAGACCCAGTACTTC.

The J gene is TRBJ2-7, the V gene TRBV4-3; D is possibly TRBD2 (6 bases). V lost 0 bases and J lost 2, with 8 bases in between. The CDR3 has 14 residues. Germline loops: CDR1 LGHNA, CDR2 YSLEER. The CDR3 bases are TGCGCCAGCAGCCAAGAGGAGGGGACCTACGAGCAGTACTTC. Amino acid sequence: CASSQEEGTYEQYF.

This CDR3 is CASSFSPPPTEAFF. The CDR3 DNA follows: TGTGCCAGCAGCTTCAGTCCACCCCCCACTGAAGCTTTCTTT. The chain has TRBV7-2 and TRBJ1-1; D uncertain. V shed 3 bases and J shed 4 bases, with 12 bases lying between them. Looked up from germline, CDR1 is SGHTA and CDR2 is FQGNSA. This CDR3 contains 14 residues.

This clone appeared once. This rearrangement joins TRBV2 to TRBJ2-4; D is uncertain. The V gene lost 6 bases and the J gene lost 4 bases, with 7 bases spanning the gap. Germline assignment: CDR1 SNHLY and CDR2 FYNNEI. The CDR3 extends over 12 amino acids. CDR3 bases: TGTGCCAGCAGGAGCTTGAAAAACATTCAGTACTTC. This gives the protein CASRSLKNIQYF.

V is TRBV30 and J is TRBJ1-5; the D is unclear. Germline CDR1 reads GTSNPN; CDR2 reads SVGIG (reference sequence). This CDR3 spans 14 amino acids. V lost 5 bases, J lost 0 bases, and 11 bases lay in between. The CDR3 here is CAWAPEVSNQPQHF. CDR3 sequence (DNA): TGTGCCTGGGCTCCGGAGGTTAGCAATCAGCCCCAGCATTTT. Complete variable domain (other parts from reference TRBV30 and TRBJ1-5): SQTIHQWPATLVQPVGSPLSLECTVEGTSNPNLYWYRQAAGRGLQLLFYSVGIGQISSEVPQNLSASRPQDRQFILSSKKLLLSDSGFYLCAWAPEVSNQPQHFGDGTRLSIL.

V gene TRBV11-1 combines with J gene TRBJ1-1; unclear D gene. The CDR3 is 13 residues long. The germline CDR1 and CDR2 sequences are SGHAT and FQDESV (reference sequence). V lost 4 bases to trimming and J lost 10 bases, with 16 bases between them. This CDR3 reads CASSYSGPKGAFF. Here the CDR3 DNA reads TGTGCCAGCAGCTATAGCGGACCCAAAGGAGCTTTCTTT.

The chain uses TRBV9 and TRBJ2-2, with a possible D match to TRBD2 (5 bases). Germline V gene sequence: CDR1 SGDLS, CDR2 YYNGEE. CDR3 size: 14 residues. Trimming took 0 bases from V and 2 from J, leaving 5 bases between them. CDR3 in DNA: TGTGCCAGCAGCGTAGCTAGCAACACCGGGGAGCTGTTTTTT. Protein: CASSVASNTGELFF.

The rearrangement uses TRBV6-5 and TRBJ2-7, with 10 positions matching TRBD1. V lost 8 bases and J lost 1; bases outside the gene matches: 5. Germline V gives CDR1 MNHEY, CDR2 SVGAGI. The CDR3 length is 14 residues. The CDR3 DNA reads TGTGCCAGCGCCCGGGGACAGGGGTCCTACGAGCAGTACTTC. Its protein is CASARGQGSYEQYF.

This rearrangement joins TRBV30 to TRBJ1-3; D might be TRBD1 (6 bases). This CDR3 has 15 residues. With 4 bases removed from V and 3 bases from J, the gap between germline ends came to 16 bases. Germline lookup yields CDR1 GTSNPN and CDR2 SVGIG (reference sequence). The CDR3 reads CAWTPNPGVGNTIYF. The CDR3 coding sequence is TGTGCCTGGACTCCAAACCCAGGGGTTGGAAACACCATATATTTT. The variable domain in full, completed from reference TRBV30 and TRBJ1-3, reads SQTIHQWPATLVQPVGSPLSLECTVEGTSNPNLYWYRQAAGRGLQLLFYSVGIGQISSEVPQNLSASRPQDRQFILSSKKLLLSDSGFYLCAWTPNPGVGNTIYFGEGSWLTVV.

This clone was picked up one time. The chain joins TRBV19 to TRBJ1-2; TRBD1 aligns across 7 bases. The germline gives CDR1 LNHDA, CDR2 SQIVND (reference sequence). The CDR3 contains 16 residues. With 6 bases clipped from V and 0 bases from J, the junction kept 10 bases outside the gene matches. The CDR3 nucleotides are TGTGCCAGTAGGTGGACAGGTGAGCTCCCTAACTATGGCTACACCTTC. Translating gives CASRWTGELPNYGYTF.

The sample holds a few counts of this clone. The rearrangement joins TRBV4-3 to TRBJ2-3; TRBD2 agrees at 14 bases. CDR3 length: 18 residues. Germline values: CDR1 LGHNA, CDR2 YSLEER. V was clipped by 3 bases and J by 6 bases; unmatched bases: 11. The CDR3: CASSQGRGLAGDRDTQYF. The CDR3 DNA reads TGCGCCAGCAGCCAGGGTAGGGGACTAGCGGGAGATAGGGATACGCAGTATTTT.

The CDR3: CASSSRDSYYNEQFF. Here the CDR3 DNA reads TGTGCCAGCAGTTCCCGGGACAGCTATTACAATGAGCAGTTCTTC. The chain uses TRBV6-5 and TRBJ2-1, with TRBD1 matching over 7 bases. Losses at the gene ends were 4 bases for V and 4 bases for J; bases not matched to a gene: 7. Looked up from germline, CDR1 is MNHEY and CDR2 is SVGAGI. The CDR3 runs 15 residues.

This chain uses TRBV14 with TRBJ2-6; 13 nucleotides line up with TRBD2. This CDR3 spans 21 amino acids. Germline V gene lookup returns CDR1 SGHDN and CDR2 FVKESK. The V and J ends lost 0 bases and 0 bases, in that order; junction bases with no gene match: 8. This CDR3 is CASSQDQLAGGHTSGANVLTF. Here the CDR3 DNA reads TGTGCCAGCAGCCAAGATCAACTAGCGGGAGGGCACACCTCTGGGGCCAACGTCCTGACTTTC.

The CDR3 sequence: CASSGGPDPGEQYF. The CDR3 coding sequence is TGTGCCAGCAGTGGGGGGCCTGACCCTGGGGAGCAGTACTTC. V is TRBV6-1 and J is TRBJ2-7; maybe TRBD1 (6 bases). This CDR3 region has 14 residues. CDR1 and CDR2 (germline): MNHNS, SASEGT. Trimming shortened V by 4 bases and J by 7 bases, and 17 bases separated the two germline ends.

Concerning this clone: The identical CDR3 is also encoded by other nucleotide sequences in the sample. The V gene is TRBV28, the J gene TRBJ2-5; D unclear. CDR3 length: 12 amino acids. Between the trimmed V and J ends, which lost 4 bases and 1 base, there was a span of 4 bases. CDR1 MDHEN and CDR2 SYDVKM come from the germline V gene. CDR3 residues: CASSSIQETQYF. CDR3 DNA: TGTGCCAGCAGTTCTATCCAAGAGACCCAGTACTTC. The full variable domain, rest sourced from reference TRBV28 and TRBJ2-5, is DVKVTQSSRYLVKRTGEKVFLECVQDMDHENMFWYRQDPGLGLRLIYFSYDVKMKEKGDIPEGYSVSREKKERFSLILESASTNQTSMYLCASSSIQETQYFGPGTRLLVL.

The chain employs TRBV6-5 and TRBJ1-1; possibly TRBD1 for D (6 bases). The CDR3 extends over 11 amino acids. The V and J ends lost 7 bases and 8 bases respectively, with 11 bases between them. Germline values: CDR1 MNHEY, CDR2 SVGAGI. The CDR3: CASTAGTEAFF. Written as DNA, the CDR3 is TGTGCCAGCACCGCCGGGACAGAAGCTTTCTTT.

This clone was detected a few times. The CDR3 DNA reads TGTGCCAGCTCACCAGGAAGGTGGAGGGGCGCCTACGAGCAGTACTTC. This translates into CASSPGRWRGAYEQYF. This chain links TRBV18 with TRBJ2-7, with TRBD2 as a possible D gene (6 bases). Trimming shortened V by 2 bases and J by 2 bases, and 16 bases separated the two germline ends. CDR1 is KGHSH and CDR2 is LQKENI in the germline V gene. The CDR3 sequence is 16 residues long. Full variable domain (rest looked up from reference TRBV18 and TRBJ2-7): NAGVMQNPRHLVRRRGQEARLRCSPMKGHSHVYWYRQLPEEGLKFMVYLQKENIIDESGMPKERFSAEFPKEGPSILRIQQVVRGDSAAYFCASSPGRWRGAYEQYFGPGTRLTVT.